The text below deals with one TCR beta chain. The target antigen is unknown. The sample comes from a study of OX40 agonist ivuxolimab in advanced cancers. The table came from immunoSEQ multiplex PCR; TCRdb's copy has only in-frame clones and leaves some out. The sample gives about 7,000 clones, over 60% of which show up once; around 37% is in the top ten. Study-wide findings and caveats: At doses 0.1 to 3.0 mg/kg, CD4+ and CD8+ clones expanded.

V shed 4 bases and J shed 8 bases, with 9 bases lying between them. This CDR3 is 11 amino acids long. Per germline, CDR1 SGHRS and CDR2 YFSETQ. The chain carries TRBV5-1 and TRBJ1-1; D is unclear. This receptor was identified in an adult with an advanced solid tumor such as melanoma, head and neck, liver or kidney cancer. The material sequenced was CD4+ or CD8+ T cells sorted from blood, taken in a trial of the OX40 agonist ivuxolimab. The CDR3 coding sequence is TGCGCCAGCAGCCTGGGAGGGGAAGCTTTCTTT. Amino acid sequence: CASSLGGEAFF.